What follows is one T cell receptor (beta chain) and its context. This clonotype has a handful of counts. Its antigen specificity is not known. No much larger clonotype is one base removed from it; base qualities were not supplied. Libraries were built with 5' RACE. This sample was sequenced with an Illumina HiSeq 2000. A universal primer binding site was introduced by template switching, and a unique molecular identifier was present in the final cDNA, enabling accurate counting of TCR cDNA molecules. Specific primers in the conserved constant-segment region were used to synthesize first-strand cDNA for the TCR alpha and beta chains. Each cDNA library was double barcoded, with a SMART-Mk sample barcode plus Illumina barcodes, to control for contamination. TruSeq adapter sequences and Illumina sample barcodes were added in two successive PCR steps. Sequencing of the TCR alpha and beta cDNA libraries was done on the Illumina HiSeq platform using custom primers. In the authors' own workflow: MiGEC processed the raw reads to extract unique molecular identifiers, while MiXCR was used to determine the CDR3 positions. For each individual, recombination models were inferred using an EM algorithm with the repgenHMM and IGoR tools. The tcR package in R was used for shared clonotype analysis, with sharing normalized by the product of cloneset sizes. Out-of-frame nonproductive sequences were analyzed to study raw recombination free of thymic and clonal selection effects. TCRdb passed the public sequencing reads through fastp at Q25 and MiXCR, retaining productive beta sequences. Records with the same CDR3 protein are collapsed into one entry carrying the most frequent genes and DNA. For this entry, the V and J calls and clone size follow TCRdb and not the study's own pipeline. This sample is represented by hundreds of thousands of distinct CDR3 sequences; 10% to 15% of them were singletons. The ten largest clonotypes hold under 2% of the sample.

All donors were healthy Caucasians. The twin cohort comprised three pairs of female monozygotic twins, all aged roughly 18 to 30 years. RNA for TCR libraries was isolated from peripheral blood mononuclear cells. This sample is part of a study of identical twins (dated by TCRdb to the mid-2010s). About the study as a whole: TCR alpha and beta repertoires from monozygotic twins, unrelated adults of various ages and cord blood were deep-sequenced to test whether fetal clonotypes persist. To rule out contamination, the twin experiments were replicated at different times with different library preparation protocols.

The germline V gene supplies CDR1 MNHEY and CDR2 SVGEGT. Including cysteine and phenylalanine, the CDR3 has 17 amino acids. The entry retains the CDR3 DNA only, 51 bases that are in frame from base 1. Ends trimmed: V by 5 bases, J by 4 bases; bases unmatched to a gene: 14. Points the paper makes about the study in general: Invariant T cells such as MAIT and iNKT could partly confound zero-insertion analyses, although diverse VJ usage argued against such confounding for most clonotypes. In monozygotic twins, recombination models systematically underestimated out-of-frame TCR alpha sharing, but the models matched the sharing seen between unrelated individuals. Compared with coincidental sharing between unrelated individuals, out-of-frame TCR alpha sequences shared between twins showed an excess of sequences with low generation probability. In beta out-of-frame sequences, excess twin sharing was weaker, because having fewer shared sequences lowered the signal-to-noise ratio. Because the same donors could not be followed over many years, conclusions were based on cross-sectional statistical analysis. Abundant cord blood beta clonotypes carried fewer insertions; young adult naive repertoires showed a weaker similar trend, while memory repertoires showed none.

These data were likewise used in another study, on yellow fever vaccine responses in identical twins. As the second paper documents: The authors reported that the T cell response to vaccination in identical twins appeared partly convergent and partly personalized. The study precisely tracked vaccine-responding T cell clones in identical twins.

This TCR was recovered from a woman younger than 30 in good health. The chain is made from TRBV6-2 or TRBV6-3 and TRBJ2-3, with 8 junctional bases fitting TRBD1. The sample comprised PBMCs. The sequence in DNA is TGTGCCAGCAGTAACCTCCGGACAGGGCTTTCGGCAGATACGCAGTATTTT. The resulting protein is CASSNLRTGLSADTQYF.